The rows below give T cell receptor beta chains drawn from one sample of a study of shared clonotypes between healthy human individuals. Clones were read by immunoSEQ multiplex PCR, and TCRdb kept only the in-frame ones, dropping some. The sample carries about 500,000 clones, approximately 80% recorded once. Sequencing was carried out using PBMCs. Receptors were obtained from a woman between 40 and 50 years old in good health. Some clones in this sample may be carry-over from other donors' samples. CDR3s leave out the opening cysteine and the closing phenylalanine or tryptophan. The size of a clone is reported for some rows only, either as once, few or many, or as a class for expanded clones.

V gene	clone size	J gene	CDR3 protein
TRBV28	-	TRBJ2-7	ASRQGPSYEQY
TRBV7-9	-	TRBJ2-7	ASSRGTSGTYEQY
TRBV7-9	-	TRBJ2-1	ASSSASLDLPRQF
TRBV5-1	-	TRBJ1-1	ASSLETQNTEAF
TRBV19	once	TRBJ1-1	ASSIQSRNTEAF
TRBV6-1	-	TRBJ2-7	ASSESEIYEQY
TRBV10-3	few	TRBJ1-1	AISEPGQSKAF
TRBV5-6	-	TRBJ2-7	ASSRPGTYEQY
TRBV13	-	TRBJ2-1	ASSRAGVRNEQF
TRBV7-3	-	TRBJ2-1	ASSLLTSGRPNEQF
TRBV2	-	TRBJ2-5	ASSIAGLAGQETQY
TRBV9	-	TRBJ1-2	ASSEGTGRYGYT
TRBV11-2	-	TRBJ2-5	ASSLPTGQETQY
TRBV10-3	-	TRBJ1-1	AISGGPGTEAF
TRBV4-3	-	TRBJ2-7	ASSQDHRDRGEQY
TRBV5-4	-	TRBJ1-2	ASRETGEAAGYT
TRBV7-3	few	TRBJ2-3	ASSLAGATDTQY
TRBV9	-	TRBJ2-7	ASSVGLAGYEQY
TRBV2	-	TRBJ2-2	ASSAGQGGTGELF
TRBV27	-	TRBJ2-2	ASRQGIVTGELF
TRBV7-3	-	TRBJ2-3	ASSLTVTSGRTDTQY
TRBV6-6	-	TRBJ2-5	ASRETGGPQETQY
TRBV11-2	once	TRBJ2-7	ASSLMSGTSYEQY
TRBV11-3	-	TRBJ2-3	ASSYGTGRGTQY
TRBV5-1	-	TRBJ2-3	ASSLEPGARGTQY
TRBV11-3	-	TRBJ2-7	ASSLDGKRELY
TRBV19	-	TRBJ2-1	ASRLAGVRNEQF
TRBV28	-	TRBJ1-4	ASSSPGGELGLF
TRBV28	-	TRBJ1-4	ASSPSAGEKLF
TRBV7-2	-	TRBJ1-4	ASSRGARNEKLF
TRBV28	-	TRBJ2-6	ASSDPGANVLT
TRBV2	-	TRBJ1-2	ASSVQYGYT
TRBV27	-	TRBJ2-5	ASRGDGQETQY
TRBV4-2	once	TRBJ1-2	ASSQGAVNYGYT
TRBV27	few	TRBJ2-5	ASRNADSLGLAGGLIEY
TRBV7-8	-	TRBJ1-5	ASSFGQGNQPQH
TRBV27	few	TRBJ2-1	ASSLSGSSFGVGEQF
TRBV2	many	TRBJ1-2	ASRGSNYGYT
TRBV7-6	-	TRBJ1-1	ASSLGIRMNTEAF
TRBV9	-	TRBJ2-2	ASSGWGSGINTGELF
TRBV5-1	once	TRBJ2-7	ASSLDSLYEQY
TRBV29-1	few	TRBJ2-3	SVEPSGADTQY
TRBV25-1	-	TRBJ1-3	AAIGGAPRNTIY
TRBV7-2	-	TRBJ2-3	ASSARSADTQY
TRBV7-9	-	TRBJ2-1	ASSLTSGRFNNEQF
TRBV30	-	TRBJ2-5	AWSGQGEQETQY
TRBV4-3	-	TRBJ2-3	ASSQEVPGGPIDTQY
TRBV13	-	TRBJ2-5	ASSLRLAGEQETQY
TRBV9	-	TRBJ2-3	ASSPRLADTQY